The TCR beta chain under discussion was sequenced for a study of glioma-infiltrating T cells. Germline V gene data show CDR1 as MNHNS and CDR2 as SASEGT. CDR3 length equals 15 residues. Amplification of TCR alpha and beta CDR3 regions from RNA used iRepertoire nested multiplex PCR. One-step reverse transcription and amplification started from approximately 100-400 ng of tissue mRNA or PBMC total RNA. TCRdb reprocessed the multiplex PCR reads via MiXCR and lists one record per CDR3 protein. The table includes 150,000 to 200,000 distinct CDR3 sequences, around 30% detected once. Study-wide findings and caveats: Only very few CDR3 sequences appeared in both tissue and blood. Tissue-blood divergence was below expectation in non-neoplastic patients, above in gliomas.

For this clonotype: Its cognate antigen is unknown. A much larger clonotype is one base distant, so this may be a read error.

Sequenced material: glioma tissue, nonneoplastic brain tissue, or PBMCs (not recorded which). The TCR sequence derives from a human donor with low-grade glioma or glioblastoma, undergoing nonglioma brain surgery, or in good health (not recorded which). The V gene is TRBV6-1, the J gene TRBJ2-6, with TRBD1 matching 8 bases. This CDR3 reads CASSWTGYGTNVLTF. Written as DNA, the CDR3 is TGTGCCAGCAGTTGGACAGGGTATGGGACCAACGTCCTGACTTTC.